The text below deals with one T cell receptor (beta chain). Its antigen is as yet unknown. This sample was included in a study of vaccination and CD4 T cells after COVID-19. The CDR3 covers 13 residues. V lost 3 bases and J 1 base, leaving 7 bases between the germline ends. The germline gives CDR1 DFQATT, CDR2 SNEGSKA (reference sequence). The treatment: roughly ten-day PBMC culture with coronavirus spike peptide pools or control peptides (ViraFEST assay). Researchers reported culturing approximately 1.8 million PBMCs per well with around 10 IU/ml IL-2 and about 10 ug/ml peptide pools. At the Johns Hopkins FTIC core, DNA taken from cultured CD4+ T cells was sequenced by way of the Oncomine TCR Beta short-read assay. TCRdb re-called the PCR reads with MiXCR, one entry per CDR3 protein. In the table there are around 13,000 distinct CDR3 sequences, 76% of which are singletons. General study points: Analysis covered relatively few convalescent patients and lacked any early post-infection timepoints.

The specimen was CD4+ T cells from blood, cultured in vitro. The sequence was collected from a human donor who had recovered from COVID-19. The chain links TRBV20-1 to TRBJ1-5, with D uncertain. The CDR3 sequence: CSARPGSNQPQHF. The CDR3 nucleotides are TGCAGTGCTAGGCCCGGCAGCAATCAGCCCCAGCATTTT.